This TCR beta chain comes out of a study of human T cells and chemical hapten exposure. Overall study findings and caveats: The number of TCRs above 1 in 1000 frequency did not change after DPC sensitization. PT1 expanded TCR counts correlated positively with patch test score.

The CDR3 runs 16 residues. The ends were cut back, 0 bases at V and 1 base at J, with 13 bases in the middle. Per the germline V gene, CDR1 is SGDLS and CDR2 is YYNGEE. A note on this clonotype: Antigen unknown.

Attachment of unique molecular identifiers to individual cDNA molecules was performed in the library. The authors' processing: A per-sample median of roughly 96,000 TCRs was observed, with a range of roughly 20,000 to 690,600. TCRdb passed the RACE reads through MiXCR, listing each CDR3 protein once. TCRdb's processing, not the study's, gives the V and J calls here. The sample includes 190,000 or so distinct CDR3 sequences, roughly 30% seen only once; the top ten take 2.5% to 3.5%. Stated time point: pre-sensitization, week 0. Described treatment: therapeutic diphenylcyclopropenone sensitization with weekly scalp DPC.

The sequence came from a woman aged 25-40 years with alopecia areata. Some clones in this sample may be carry-over from other donors' samples. This rearrangement joins TRBV9 to TRBJ2-5, with D tentatively TRBD1 or TRBD2 (5 bases each). Sequences were derived from whole blood, sampled in connection with sensitization to the hapten diphenylcyclopropenone (DPC). The CDR3 loop reads CASSVAAGRAQETQYF. As DNA, the CDR3 is TGTGCCAGCAGCGTAGCGGCGGGCAGGGCCCAAGAGACCCAGTACTTC.